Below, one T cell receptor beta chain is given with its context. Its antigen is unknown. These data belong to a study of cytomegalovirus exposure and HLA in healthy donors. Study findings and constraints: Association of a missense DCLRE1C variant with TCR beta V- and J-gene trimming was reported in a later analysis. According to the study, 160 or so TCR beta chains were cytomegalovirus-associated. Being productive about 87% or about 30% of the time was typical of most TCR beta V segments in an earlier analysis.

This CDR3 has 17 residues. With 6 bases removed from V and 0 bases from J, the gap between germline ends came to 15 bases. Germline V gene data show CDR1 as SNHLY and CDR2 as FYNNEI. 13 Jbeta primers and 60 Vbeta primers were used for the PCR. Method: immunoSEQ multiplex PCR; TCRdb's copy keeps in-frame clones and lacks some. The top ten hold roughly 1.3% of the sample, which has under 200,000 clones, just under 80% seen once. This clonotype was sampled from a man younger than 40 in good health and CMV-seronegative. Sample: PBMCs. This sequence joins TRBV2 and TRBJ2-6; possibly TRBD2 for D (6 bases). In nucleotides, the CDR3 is TGTGCCAGCAGCGGCGGGGACGCCTACTCTGGGGCCAACGTCCTGACTTTC. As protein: CASSGGDAYSGANVLTF.